Listed below are T cell receptor beta chains from one sample, sequenced in a study of OX40 agonist ivuxolimab in advanced cancers. Method: immunoSEQ multiplex PCR; TCRdb's copy keeps in-frame clones and lacks some. The sample holds 40,000 to 55,000 clones, 80% to 90% seen once. The specimen comprised CD4+ or CD8+ T cells sorted from blood, sampled in a trial of the OX40 agonist ivuxolimab. The source is an adult with an advanced solid tumor such as melanoma, head and neck, liver or kidney cancer. Each CDR3 is given with its conserved first and last residue. The D gene is left open where the match is weak. Size is omitted from some rows. Given values are once, few, many or a class for expanded clones.

D | size | J | V | CDR3 | DNA
NA | NA | TRBJ1-1 | TRBV7-2 | CASSFKGMGTEAFF | TGTGCCAGCAGCTTCAAGGGCATGGGGACTGAAGCTTTCTTT
NA | NA | TRBJ2-2 | TRBV7-9 | CASSFDANTGELFF | TGTGCCAGCAGCTTCGATGCGAACACCGGGGAGCTGTTTTTT
NA | few | TRBJ1-5 | TRBV6-6 | CASSYGVNQPQHF | TGTGCCAGCAGTTACGGGGTAAATCAGCCCCAGCATTTT
NA | once | TRBJ2-7 | TRBV7-9 | CASSLSDREQYF | TGTGCCAGCAGCCTCTCAGATCGGGAGCAGTACTTC
NA | NA | TRBJ2-2 | TRBV5-1 | CASQPHYTGELFF | TGCGCCAGCCAGCCTCATTACACCGGGGAGCTGTTTTTT
NA | once | TRBJ1-5 | TRBV27 | CASSLTGPRNQPQHF | TGTGCCAGCAGTTTAACCGGGCCTCGCAATCAGCCCCAGCATTTT
NA | NA | TRBJ1-2 | TRBV5-1 | CASTRDGNYGYTF | TGCGCCAGCACCCGGGACGGAAACTATGGCTACACCTTC
NA | NA | TRBJ1-5 | TRBV10-1 | CASIRNHCGNQPQHF | TGCGCCAGCATTAGAAACCATTGCGGCAATCAGCCCCAGCATTTT
TRBD1 | NA | TRBJ2-1 | TRBV9 | CASSVEGSGQGAEQFF | TGTGCCAGCAGCGTAGAAGGGTCGGGACAGGGAGCTGAGCAGTTCTTC
NA | NA | TRBJ2-3 | TRBV7-2 | CASSPGGATSTDTQYF | TGTGCCAGCAGCCCAGGGGGGGCTACTAGCACAGATACGCAGTATTTT
TRBD1 | NA | TRBJ1-4 | TRBV6-1 | CASKLDRGREKLFF | TGTGCCAGCAAGCTGGACAGGGGGCGTGAAAAACTGTTTTTT
NA | NA | TRBJ1-3 | TRBV4-2 | CASSQRRGTDTIYF | TGTGCCAGCAGCCAACGCAGGGGTACGGACACCATATATTTT
NA | NA | TRBJ2-3 | TRBV29-1 | CSVYQGQSQYF | TGCAGCGTTTACCAGGGGCAATCGCAGTATTTT
NA | NA | TRBJ1-2 | TRBV28 | CASTFGHGNYGYTF | TGTGCCAGCACTTTCGGACATGGCAACTATGGCTACACCTTC
NA | few | TRBJ1-6 | TRBV6-5 | CASSYSPGENSPLHF | TGTGCCAGCAGTTACTCCCCAGGGGAGAATTCACCCCTCCACTTT
NA | NA | TRBJ1-1 | TRBV6-6 | CASSYGQQTEAFF | TGTGCCAGCAGTTACGGGCAGCAAACTGAAGCTTTCTTT
NA | NA | TRBJ2-1 | TRBV27 | CASRPVDNEQFF | TGTGCCAGCAGACCTGTCGACAATGAGCAGTTCTTC
NA | NA | TRBJ1-4 | TRBV27 | CASSFPGAKLFF | TGTGCCAGCAGTTTTCCCGGGGCCAAACTGTTTTTT
NA | NA | TRBJ2-1 | TRBV19 | CASSTSLTRLLDEQFF | TGTGCCAGTAGTACAAGCCTAACTAGGCTATTGGATGAGCAGTTCTTC
TRBD1 | NA | TRBJ1-1 | TRBV7-9 | CASSPWTGLGNTEAFF | TGTGCCAGCAGCCCATGGACAGGACTGGGGAACACTGAAGCTTTCTTT
NA | NA | TRBJ1-1 | TRBV5-1 | CASSLGQGTTEAFF | TGCGCCAGCAGCTTGGGACAAGGAACTACTGAAGCTTTCTTT
TRBD2 | NA | TRBJ2-3 | TRBV5-4 | CASSLESSGGDTQYF | TGTGCCAGCAGCTTGGAGTCTAGCGGAGGGGATACGCAGTATTTT